This entry is about one T cell receptor (beta chain). Its antigen target is currently unknown. Per-base quality was not reported, and no clone a single base away is much larger than it. The TCR beta CDR3 regions were amplified from RNA transcripts. The first round of RT-PCR for the TCR CDR3 was performed with the HTBI primer set and the Qiagen OneStep RT-PCR kit. The libraries were constructed in a second round of multiplex PCR and then size-selected and purified. Libraries were sequenced paired-end with 100 bp reads on an Illumina HiSeq2000. Per the authors' processing: SOAPnuke was used to process the raw data, removing reads that contained adapters or uncalled bases, had a mean Phred below 15, or lacked an exact match to the constant primer or identifier. COPE v1.2.5 was used to merge the high-quality paired reads, and each unique nucleotide sequence was defined as a clonotype. MiTCR v1.1 was used to align clonotypes to the IMGT TRBV, TRBD and TRBJ reference segments. The analysis was restricted to V-J combinations with a frequency above 0.0001, which together covered roughly 99% of the repertoires. The TCS score was defined as F50 (clonal expansion) divided by E x V (chaos), with BLOSUM62-based TCRdist calculated between CDR3 peptides within each V-J. Welch's t-statistics and random forest reduced 500 to 550 V-J features to 13, which were used in a naive Bayes classifier (R e1071). The public reads were reprocessed in TCRdb via fastp at Q25 and MiXCR, keeping in-frame beta chains. Under each unique CDR3 protein, matching rows form one entry showing the most common genes and DNA. TCRdb, not the original authors, processed these V and J calls. This sample has about 260,000 distinct CDR3 sequences in its table, and less than 30% of those were observed once. About 30% of the sample rests with the top ten.

These data are taken from a study of T cells in Graves' hyperthyroidism and ophthalmopathy (dated by TCRdb to the late 2010s). In terms of the full investigation: Peripheral blood was collected at initial diagnosis, before any treatment. To identify distinguishing TCR V-J signatures, a discovery cohort of 95 to 100 patients was used, comprising some 45 with Graves' ophthalmopathy and around 57 with stable Graves' hyperthyroidism. Prospective prediction of ophthalmopathy was tested in an independent validation cohort of 18 to 20 hyperthyroidism patients and 15 to 17 patients who later progressed to ophthalmopathy. The roughly 91 discovery patients were randomly split 7:3 into training and test sets. In addition, the study compared T-cell repertoires in thyroid tissue and in blood from over 5 Graves' hyperthyroidism patients. Once sampling was done, hyperthyroidism patients were given methimazole at a starting dose of 30 mg daily, whereas ophthalmopathy patients were given high-dose intravenous methylprednisolone. TCR Vbeta CDR3 sequencing of roughly 140 peripheral blood samples (43 ophthalmopathy, about 75 hyperthyroidism and approximately 17 progressor patients) is reported in the paper. Study-level results and caveats: Ophthalmopathy was separated from stable hyperthyroidism by a 13 V-J signature model, with approximately 89% sensitivity and approximately 81% specificity obtained in cross-validation and 80%/75% obtained in testing. Most expanded thyroid clonotypes (frequency above 0.001) were also detected in blood, a finding suggesting that blood repertoires may reflect thyroid immune responses. In validation, the model predicted progression to ophthalmopathy a median of approximately 6.6 months before onset, with roughly 70% sensitivity and about 72% specificity. Sample size was not statistically predetermined, and blinding of investigators to group allocation was not performed.

The hyperthyroidism patients were between 18 and 65 years old and newly diagnosed, with a disease duration of less than 2 months. The study excluded patients with uncontrolled infections, other autoimmune diseases, pregnancy or lactation. Diagnoses were based on clinical symptoms, serum thyroxine and TRAb, thyroid ultrasound and orbital computed tomography. Blood from progressor patients was collected at the time of first diagnosis with hyperthyroidism, before any ophthalmopathy symptoms had appeared. PBMCs were isolated from 10 ml of fresh peripheral blood by Ficoll-Paque density gradient centrifugation. Patients classed as progressors first received a Graves' hyperthyroidism diagnosis and then went on to develop ophthalmopathy during follow-up. Trizol reagent was used to extract total RNA, and RNA quality was then checked on an Agilent 2100 Bioanalyzer. From the cysteine through the phenylalanine, the CDR3 covers 16 amino acids. Only the CDR3 DNA is retained, 48 bases long and in frame from the first base. The germline V gene provides CDR1 MGHRA and CDR2 YSYEKL. V loses 1 base at its end and J loses 2 bases; junction bases beyond the gene matches: 6.

The source of this sequence is a man aged 40-55 years with Graves' hyperthyroidism that later progressed to Graves' ophthalmopathy. Source material: blood. Recombination joined TRBV4-1 with TRBJ2-5; 8 central nucleotides agree with TRBD2. The CDR3 is CASSQVSGGAQETQYF. At the DNA level, the sequence is TGCGCCAGCAGCCAAGTTTCGGGGGGGGCACAAGAGACCCAGTACTTC.